Each of the 31 T cell receptor beta chains below was sequenced from the same sample in a study of blood T cell repertoires in COVID-19. Repertoires were generated with immunoSEQ multiplex PCR, while TCRdb's copy carries only in-frame clones and drops some. The sample has approximately 270,000 clones, approximately 89% seen once; the top ten hold about 8.6%. The sequenced sample was peripheral blood. These receptors were taken from a man aged 35 to 55 with active or convalescent COVID-19.

The chain employs TRBV2 and TRBJ1-5, with a possible D match to TRBD1 (5 bases). The CDR3 covers 17 residues. Per germline, CDR1 SNHLY and CDR2 FYNNEI. With 3 bases removed from V and 1 base from J, the gap between germline ends came to 16 bases. CDR3 amino acids: CASSEESGRGSNQPQHF. The CDR3 bases are TGTGCCAGCAGTGAGGAGTCGGGGAGGGGAAGCAATCAGCCCCAGCATTTT.

The chain couples TRBV30 to TRBJ1-1; 8 bases match TRBD1. Trimming cost V 7 bases and J 2 bases; bases outside gene matches: 3. The CDR3 consists of 12 residues. Per germline, CDR1 GTSNPN and CDR2 SVGIG (reference sequence). For the CDR3, the DNA is TGTGCCTCGGGACAGGTTAACACTGAAGCTTTCTTT. This sequence encodes CASGQVNTEAFF.

The chain combines TRBV24-1 with TRBJ2-2; 7 bases line up with TRBD1. This CDR3 has 18 residues. The V gene end was trimmed by 0 bases and the J gene end by 1 base; junction bases not matched to a gene: 7. Germline CDR1 and CDR2: KGHDR and SFDVKD. This chain's CDR3 is CATSDLEGGPQNTGELFF. DNA of the CDR3: TGTGCCACCAGTGATTTGGAAGGGGGCCCCCAGAACACCGGGGAGCTGTTTTTT.

This clone appeared a few times. The gene calls are TRBV4-1 and TRBJ2-1, with a possible D match to TRBD1 (5 bases). Germline lookup yields CDR1 MGHRA and CDR2 YSYEKL. V lost 0 bases to trimming and J lost 10 bases, with 13 bases between them. The CDR3 sequence is 14 residues long. CDR3 DNA sequence: TGCGCCAGCAGCCAAGAAATCAGGGTAGGGGAGCAGTTCTTC. It translates to CASSQEIRVGEQFF.

The chain uses TRBV7-9 and TRBJ2-6, with TRBD2 as a possible D gene (5 bases). V lost 5 bases and J lost 1, with 9 bases in between. Germline V CDR1 and CDR2: SEHNR, FQNEAQ (reference sequence). CDR3 length: 15 residues. Written as DNA, the CDR3 is TGTGCCAGCAGCGAAGGGAGTTCTGGGGCCAACGTCCTGACTTTC. Its protein product is CASSEGSSGANVLTF. The full variable domain, with the rest looked up from reference TRBV7-9 and TRBJ2-6, is DTGVSQNPRHKITKRGQNVTFRCDPISEHNRLYWYRQTLGQGPEFLTYFQNEAQLEKSRLLSDRFSAERPKGSFSTLEIQRTEQGDSAMYLCASSEGSSGANVLTFGAGSRLTVL.

This chain joins TRBV28 and TRBJ1-4; a weak D match, TRBD1 (5 bases). The V and J ends lost 3 bases and 5 bases respectively, with 13 bases between them. The CDR3 runs to 15 residues. Germline CDR1 and CDR2: MDHEN and SYDVKM. The CDR3 nucleotides read TGTGCCAGCAGTTTTGGGGGGACTAACAATGAAAAACTGTTTTTT. Amino acid sequence: CASSFGGTNNEKLFF.

This clone was recorded a few times. The chain is built from TRBV4-2 and TRBJ2-1; TRBD2 aligns across 13 bases. Germline CDR1 is LGHNA and CDR2 is YNFKEQ. The junction had 5 bases not matched to a gene; V was cut back by 4 bases and J by 5 bases. The CDR3 extends over 16 amino acids. The CDR3 here is CASSLSGTSGDNEQFF. The CDR3 nucleotides read TGTGCCAGCAGCCTCTCTGGGACTAGCGGGGACAATGAGCAGTTCTTC.

The chain has TRBV12-5 and TRBJ1-5, with D maybe TRBD1 (5 bases). The V end was cut by 9 bases, the J end by 1 base, with 10 bases between. CDR1 LGHNT and CDR2 FRNRAP come from the germline V gene. The CDR3 extends over 13 amino acids. CDR3 sequence (DNA): TGTGCTAGCCAAGGGGCAAGCAATCAGCCCCAGCATTTT. This encodes CASQGASNQPQHF.

This chain connects TRBV4-2 to TRBJ2-1; 9 bases agree with TRBD2. The ends lost 4 bases at V and 5 bases at J; junction bases unmatched: 6. The CDR3 runs 15 residues. Germline V gene sequence: CDR1 LGHNA, CDR2 YNFKEQ. Here the CDR3 DNA reads TGTGCCAGCAGCCGCGCGGGGGGGGCGGACAATGAGCAGTTCTTC. Translation: CASSRAGGADNEQFF.

This rearrangement joins TRBV9 to TRBJ2-2; tentatively, D is TRBD2 (6 bases). Per germline, CDR1 SGDLS and CDR2 YYNGEE. This CDR3 has 13 residues. Trimming removed 4 bases from V and 6 bases from J, with 10 bases in between. CDR3 in amino acids: CASSTRRAGELFF. CDR3 bases: TGTGCCAGCAGCACCCGGAGGGCCGGGGAGCTGTTTTTT.

J is TRBJ2-3 and V is TRBV6-5; D perhaps matches TRBD1 (5 bases). V lost 11 bases to trimming and J lost 0 bases, with 12 bases between them. This CDR3 region has 13 residues. Germline V gene lookup returns CDR1 MNHEY and CDR2 SVGAGI. In DNA, the CDR3 is TGTGCCTCGACAGATTCTAGCACAGATACGCAGTATTTT. Protein product: CASTDSSTDTQYF.

For this clone: Other DNA sequences of this sample code for an identical CDR3. The V call is TRBV11-2, the J call TRBJ2-3; D not resolved. The CDR3 contains 12 residues. V was clipped by 5 bases and J by 5 bases, with 8 bases between them. From germline, CDR1 is SGHAT and CDR2 FQNNGV. The CDR3 spells CASSLSEDTQYF. The CDR3, as DNA: TGTGCCAGCAGCCTCAGCGAAGATACGCAGTATTTT.

The V call is TRBV10-1, the J call TRBJ1-3, with D possibly matching TRBD1 (5 bases). Trimming shortened V by 0 bases and J by 0 bases, and 6 bases separated the two germline ends. This CDR3 spans 15 amino acids. CDR1 is WNHNN and CDR2 is SYGVQD in the germline V gene (reference sequence). The CDR3 sequence: CASSESGASGNTIYF. The CDR3, as DNA: TGCGCCAGCAGTGAGTCTGGGGCCTCTGGAAACACCATATATTTT.

This clone was recorded once. The genes are TRBV19 and TRBJ2-2; 11 bases agree with TRBD2. CDR3 length: 15 amino acids. Germline CDR1 LNHDA, CDR2 SQIVND (reference sequence). V was clipped by 10 bases and J by 2 bases; unmatched bases: 6. This CDR3 reads CATGLAGPNTGELFF. The CDR3 nucleotides read TGTGCCACCGGACTAGCGGGCCCTAACACCGGGGAGCTGTTTTTT.

This clone appeared once. The rearrangement links TRBV29-1 to TRBJ2-1; 10 bases map to TRBD2. J was trimmed by 0 bases and V by 1 base; bases with no gene match: 3. Germline CDR1 reads SQVTM; CDR2 reads ANQGSEA. The length of the CDR3 is 16 residues. Here the CDR3 reads CSVEGASGSSYNEQFF. In nucleotides, the CDR3 is TGCAGCGTTGAAGGGGCTAGCGGGAGCTCCTACAATGAGCAGTTCTTC.

The chain carries TRBV19 and TRBJ2-1; D is ambiguous. The CDR3 has 13 residues. CDR1 is LNHDA and CDR2 is SQIVND in the germline V gene (reference sequence). The ends were cut back, 5 bases at V and 8 bases at J, with 13 bases in the middle. The CDR3 protein is CASSPPWAYEQFF. The CDR3 nucleotides read TGTGCCAGTAGTCCTCCGTGGGCGTATGAGCAGTTCTTC.

This rearrangement joins TRBV11-3 to TRBJ2-7; no firm D call. Trimming pared 1 base from V and 9 bases from J, leaving 13 bases between. The CDR3 extends over 13 amino acids. Per the germline V gene, CDR1 is SGHNT and CDR2 is YENEEA. The DNA for the CDR3 is TGTGCCAGCAGCTTAGCCGACACCGGTCGGCAGTACTTC. Protein sequence: CASSLADTGRQYF.

The V call is TRBV5-6, the J call TRBJ2-3; no clear D. Trimming left V 2 bases short and J 10 bases short, with 8 bases between. Germline V gives CDR1 SGHDT, CDR2 YYEEEE. The CDR3 covers 11 residues. CDR3 protein: CASSFRGSQYF. The CDR3 DNA sequence: TGTGCCAGCAGCTTCCGAGGATCGCAGTATTTT.

This clone was counted once. The chain joins TRBV9 to TRBJ2-7, with D possibly TRBD2 on 5 matching bases. V was pared by 3 bases and J by 1 base, with 14 bases between. CDR1 is SGDLS, CDR2 YYNGEE, per germline. CDR3 size: 15 residues. The CDR3: CASSATSGGSYEQYF. In DNA, the CDR3 is TGTGCCAGCAGCGCGACTTCGGGCGGGTCCTACGAGCAGTACTTC.

In its sample, this clone was seen once. The chain joins TRBV7-9 to TRBJ2-1, with a weak D call TRBD2 (5 bases). Germline lookup yields CDR1 SEHNR and CDR2 FQNEAQ (reference sequence). This CDR3 is built from 16 residues. Trimming shortened V by 1 base and J by 5 bases, and 15 bases separated the two germline ends. CDR3 protein: CASSLVLSGSDNEQFF. CDR3 nucleotides: TGTGCCAGCAGCTTAGTTCTGAGCGGTAGCGACAATGAGCAGTTCTTC.

The J gene is TRBJ2-1, the V gene TRBV7-7, with 9 bases aligning to TRBD1. Looked up from germline, CDR1 is SSHAT and CDR2 is FNYEAQ (reference sequence). This CDR3 comprises 15 residues. The CDR3 nucleotides read TGTGCTAGTAGCGACGGGACAGGGACCTACAATGAGCAGTTCTTC. Its protein product is CASSDGTGTYNEQFF. The variable domain in full, with the rest retrieved from reference TRBV7-7 and TRBJ2-1, is GAGVSQSPRYKVTKRGQDVTLRCDPISSHATLYWYQQALGQGPEFLTYFNYEAQPDKSGLPSDRFSAERPEGSISTLTIQRTEQRDSAMYRCASSDGTGTYNEQFFGPGTRLTVL.

A note on this clone: The conserved phenylalanine or tryptophan is not found at the CDR3 terminus, so this likely reflects a read error. No DNA is shown, since the ends of the CDR3 on it are uncertain; the CDR3 is the one TCRdb lists. This chain links TRBV12-5 with TRBJ1-5. Termini included, the CDR3 measures 9 amino acids. The germline V gene has CDR1 LGHNT and CDR2 FRNRAP. This CDR3 reads CASGPGPSG.

This clone appeared a single time. This chain links TRBV7-9 with TRBJ2-1; 10 bases are a match to TRBD2. Trimming removed 5 bases from V and 2 bases from J; junction bases left unmatched: 6. Germline CDR1 reads SEHNR; CDR2 reads FQNEAQ (reference sequence). The CDR3 sequence is 16 residues long. DNA for the CDR3: TGTGCCAGCAGCCGGAGCGGGAGGGCCACCTACAATGAGCAGTTCTTC. Protein product: CASSRSGRATYNEQFF. The full variable domain, its missing parts supplied by reference TRBV7-9 and TRBJ2-1, is DTGVSQNPRHKITKRGQNVTFRCDPISEHNRLYWYRQTLGQGPEFLTYFQNEAQLEKSRLLSDRFSAERPKGSFSTLEIQRTEQGDSAMYLCASSRSGRATYNEQFFGPGTRLTVL.

There are a few counts of this clone. The V gene is TRBV12-3 or TRBV12-4, the J gene TRBJ1-1, with D unclear. V gave up 2 bases and J gave up 5 bases, with 9 bases separating them. The CDR3 contains 13 residues. The DNA of the CDR3 is TGTGCCAGCAGTTTACGGGATGGGACTGAAGCTTTCTTT. Translating gives CASSLRDGTEAFF.

The rearrangement links TRBV28 to TRBJ1-1, with D possibly TRBD1 on 6 matching bases. The V end lost 7 bases, the J end lost 0 bases, and 12 bases lay between the germline ends. The CDR3 consists of 14 residues. Per the germline V gene, CDR1 is MDHEN and CDR2 is SYDVKM. CDR3 nucleotides: TGTGCCAGCACCACCGACAGGATGAACACTGAAGCTTTCTTT. Protein sequence: CASTTDRMNTEAFF.

The J gene is TRBJ2-6, the V gene TRBV24-1, with D perhaps TRBD1 (6 bases). Germline V gene data show CDR1 as KGHDR and CDR2 as SFDVKD. V lost 9 bases and J 4 bases, leaving 24 bases between the germline ends. The CDR3 runs to 18 residues. This CDR3 reads CATLVRGTHLLGANVLTF. The DNA for the CDR3 is TGTGCCACCTTGGTAAGGGGGACACACCTCTTGGGGGCCAACGTCCTGACTTTC.

The chain couples TRBV2 to TRBJ1-4, with D hard to call. CDR1 SNHLY and CDR2 FYNNEI come from the germline V gene. This CDR3 is built from 14 residues. V was shortened by 6 bases and J by 8 bases, with 16 bases between the two germline ends. CDR3 sequence (DNA): TGTGCCAGCAGACTTAGAGGGCAACGCGAAAAACTGTTTTTT. Encoded protein: CASRLRGQREKLFF.

This chain uses TRBV3-1 (or the pseudogene TRBV3-2) with TRBJ2-1, with TRBD1 as a possible D gene (6 bases). The germline V gene encodes CDR1 LGHDT and CDR2 YNNKEL (reference sequence). V was trimmed by 3 bases and J by 7 bases, leaving 7 bases between them. This CDR3 spans 12 amino acids. The CDR3 DNA sequence: TGTGCCAGCAGCCACAGGGGAAATGAGCAGTTCTTC. It specifies CASSHRGNEQFF.

The table lists this clone with a few counts. The V and J genes are TRBV7-7 and TRBJ1-1; the D gene is possibly TRBD1 (6 bases). CDR3 length equals 13 residues. From germline, CDR1 is SSHAT and CDR2 FNYEAQ (reference sequence). V lost 5 bases and J lost 3, with 10 bases in between. The DNA of the CDR3 is TGTGCCAGCAGCAGGGGGTATGACACTGAAGCTTTCTTT. Protein product: CASSRGYDTEAFF.

V gene TRBV19 combines with J gene TRBJ2-2, with D maybe TRBD2 (5 bases). CDR1 LNHDA and CDR2 SQIVND come from the germline V gene (reference sequence). This CDR3 is 14 amino acids long. Trimming removed 6 bases at V and 5 bases at J, with 13 bases between. In DNA, the CDR3 is TGTGCCAGTAGGCTAAGCGGAGGTACCGGGGAGCTGTTTTTT. It specifies CASRLSGGTGELFF.

V usage is TRBV7-6 and J usage is TRBJ2-5; 10 nucleotides match TRBD1. The CDR3 contains 14 residues. With V trimmed by 5 bases and J by 5 bases, 5 bases remained unmatched. CDR1 is SGHVS, CDR2 FNYEAQ, per germline. The DNA of the CDR3 is TGTGCCAGCAGCCTTCGGGGACAGGGGGAGACCCAGTACTTC. It specifies CASSLRGQGETQYF.